This entry lists 31 T cell receptor beta chains sequenced from one sample in a study of prognosis after radiotherapy for stage I lung cancer. Amplicons of TCR beta CDR3 were generated from genomic DNA by two-round multiplex PCR. First-round PCR used primers specific to each TRBV and TRBJ gene. TCRdb fed the multiplex PCR reads into MiXCR, producing one record per CDR3 protein. The sample consists of 23,000 or so distinct CDR3 sequences, approximately 35% of them appearing once. Material: PBMCs, obtained before or after stereotactic body radiation therapy (not recorded which). Every receptor here comes from a donor at least 50 years old with non-small cell lung cancer.

This clonotype was found many times. Written as DNA, the CDR3 is TGTGCCAGCAGCTTCTTGTCGGGGAACACTGAAGCTTTCTTT. Protein: CASSFLSGNTEAFF. The chain employs TRBV11-3 and TRBJ1-1, with no clear D. The CDR3 sequence is 14 residues long. V gave up 3 bases and J gave up 1 base, with 9 bases separating them. From germline, CDR1 is SGHNT and CDR2 YENEEA.

The chain employs TRBV7-9 and TRBJ1-2; D not certain. This CDR3 contains 13 residues. The V end was cut by 2 bases, the J end by 4 bases, with 8 bases between. Germline V CDR1 and CDR2: SEHNR, FQNEAQ (reference sequence). Here the CDR3 reads CASSLPTFYGYTF. The CDR3 DNA sequence: TGTGCCAGCAGCTTACCCACATTCTATGGCTACACCTTC.

The chain uses TRBV27 and TRBJ2-7, with TRBD2 matching 9 bases. V dropped 6 bases and J dropped 5; count of bases not matched to a gene: 8. In germline, CDR1 is MNHEY, CDR2 SMNVEV (reference sequence). This CDR3 contains 14 residues. The CDR3 loop reads CASSRSGRGDEQYF. The CDR3 DNA reads TGTGCCAGCAGCCGTAGCGGGAGAGGGGACGAGCAGTACTTC.

This clonotype came up many times. The chain joins TRBV27 to TRBJ2-7, with D possibly called TRBD1 or TRBD2 (5 bases each). The CDR3 sequence is 14 residues long. Trimming stripped 4 bases from V and 1 base from J, with 11 bases between. Germline assignment: CDR1 MNHEY and CDR2 SMNVEV (reference sequence). The CDR3 coding sequence is TGTGCCAGCAGTTCCGGGACGGAGTCCTACGAGCAGTACTTC. Encoded protein: CASSSGTESYEQYF.

This clonotype was counted at least ten times. The chain couples TRBV7-9 to TRBJ2-1; 11 nucleotides align to TRBD2. Germline V gene lookup returns CDR1 SEHNR and CDR2 FQNEAQ (reference sequence). V was clipped by 0 bases and J by 8 bases; unmatched bases: 3. The CDR3 spans 15 residues. The CDR3 DNA reads TGTGCCAGCAGCTTAGCAACTAGCGGGAGTTATGAGCAGTTCTTC. Encoded protein: CASSLATSGSYEQFF.

This sequence joins TRBV7-9 and TRBJ2-7; D remains ambiguous. Between the trimmed V and J ends, which lost 5 bases and 4 bases, there was a span of 9 bases. The germline CDR1 and CDR2 sequences are SEHNR and FQNEAQ (reference sequence). The CDR3 sequence is 12 residues long. This CDR3 reads CASSVVTYEQYF. The CDR3 DNA reads as TGTGCCAGCAGCGTGGTCACTTACGAGCAGTACTTC.

This clonotype occurred many times. This CDR3 reads CASSWTGSEKLFF. CDR3 sequence (DNA): TGTGCCAGCAGTTGGACAGGGTCTGAAAAACTGTTTTTT. This sequence joins TRBV2 and TRBJ1-4, with TRBD1 matching over 8 bases. The trim removed 5 bases at V and 7 bases at J, leaving 3 bases unmatched. The CDR3 extends over 13 amino acids. Per the germline V gene, CDR1 is SNHLY and CDR2 is FYNNEI.

The sample holds many counts of this clonotype. The chain is built from TRBV28 and TRBJ1-5; D remains ambiguous. The germline V gene has CDR1 MDHEN and CDR2 SYDVKM. V was clipped by 3 bases and J by 10 bases, with 7 bases between them. This CDR3 region has 11 residues. The CDR3 loop reads CASSFSPPQHF. In DNA, the CDR3 is TGTGCCAGCAGTTTTTCTCCTCCCCAGCATTTT. Looking up the rest from reference TRBV28 and TRBJ1-5 gives the full variable domain: DVKVTQSSRYLVKRTGEKVFLECVQDMDHENMFWYRQDPGLGLRLIYFSYDVKMKEKGDIPEGYSVSREKKERFSLILESASTNQTSMYLCASSFSPPQHFGDGTRLSIL.

Regarding this clonotype: One base separates it from a far larger clone, so it is likely a read error. The V and J genes are TRBV6-6 and TRBJ2-7; 9 positions match TRBD1. Germline loops: CDR1 MNHNY, CDR2 SVGAGI (reference sequence). The CDR3 sequence is 14 residues long. The CDR3 DNA follows: TGTGCCAGAAGTTCCCGGGACAGGGACTACGAGCAGTACTTC. Its translation: CARSSRDRDYEQYF.

This clonotype is medium-sized (0.01 to 0.1%) by share. This chain joins TRBV18 and TRBJ2-3; 10 bases line up with TRBD2. Germline CDR1 KGHSH, CDR2 LQKENI. V was clipped by 4 bases and J by 0 bases; unmatched bases: 4. The CDR3 spans 16 residues. The CDR3 reads CASSQTSGSSTDTQYF. The CDR3 nucleotides read TGTGCCAGCTCACAGACTAGCGGGTCTAGCACAGATACGCAGTATTTT.

Only a few counts were recorded for this clonotype. A far larger clone lies a single base away; this is likely a read error. The chain uses TRBV2 and TRBJ2-5, with a tentative D call TRBD1 (7 bases). Germline-derived CDR1 and CDR2 are SNHLY and FYNNEI. This CDR3 is built from 14 residues. CDR3 nucleotide sequence: TGTGCCAGCAGTGCCGCGGGACAGCTCAATGAGCATTTCTTC. Protein: CASSAAGQLNEHFF.

This clonotype was observed at least ten times. This sequence joins TRBV3-1 and TRBJ2-1; no reliable D call. The length of the CDR3 is 12 residues. Germline V gene data show CDR1 as LGHDT and CDR2 as YNNKEL (reference sequence). V was shortened by 1 base and J by 10 bases, with 8 bases between the two germline ends. CDR3 sequence reads: CASSQGPGEQFF. The CDR3 bases are TGTGCCAGCAGCCAAGGGCCCGGGGAGCAGTTCTTC.

This clonotype was found many times. V and J are TRBV11-2 and TRBJ1-1; 10 bases match TRBD1. CDR1 is SGHAT, CDR2 FQNNGV, per germline. The CDR3 sequence is 14 residues long. J gave up 4 bases and V 5 bases, and 4 bases lay outside the gene matches. The CDR3 sequence: CASSKGQGSTEAFF. CDR3 nucleotide sequence: TGTGCCAGCAGCAAGGGACAGGGGAGCACTGAAGCTTTCTTT.

This clonotype has ten or more counts. The rearrangement links TRBV20-1 to TRBJ2-3; D may be TRBD1 or TRBD2 (5 bases each). Germline values: CDR1 DFQATT, CDR2 SNEGSKA (reference sequence). This CDR3 comprises 14 residues. V was shortened by 2 bases and J by 5 bases, with 14 bases between the two germline ends. CDR3 DNA sequence: TGCAGTGCTAGAAGGAGAGGGGTTCAAGATACGCAGTATTTT. It codes for CSARRRGVQDTQYF.

By share of the sample, this clonotype is medium-sized. The chain employs TRBV12-3 or TRBV12-4 and TRBJ1-2; unclear D gene. The V end was cut by 3 bases, the J end by 6 bases, with 14 bases between. The length of the CDR3 is 14 residues. Here the CDR3 reads CASSFSSGVNGYTF. As DNA, the CDR3 is TGTGCCAGCAGTTTCTCGTCCGGGGTAAATGGCTACACCTTC.

A word on this clonotype: Given a far larger clone just one base away, this is likely a sequencing read error. The CDR3 nucleotides are TGTGCCAGCAGTTCCTTGGGAGGGGGCTCTGGGGCCAACGTCCTGACTTTC. This sequence encodes CASSSLGGGSGANVLTF. J is TRBJ2-6 and V is TRBV6-4; TRBD2 is a possible D gene (7 bases). This CDR3 is built from 17 residues. The germline V gene has CDR1 MRHNA and CDR2 SNTAGT. Trimming removed 5 bases from V and 0 bases from J, with 14 bases in between.

In this sample, this clonotype turned up many times. V gene TRBV29-1 combines with J gene TRBJ1-4; D unresolved. V was clipped by 4 bases and J by 7 bases, with 1 base between them. Per the germline V gene, CDR1 is SQVTM and CDR2 is ANQGSEA. The CDR3 has 9 residues. The CDR3, as DNA: TGCAGCGTTGTTGAAAAACTGTTTTTT. It specifies CSVVEKLFF. Full variable domain (missing parts from reference TRBV29-1 and TRBJ1-4): SAVISQKPSRDICQRGTSLTIQCQVDSQVTMMFWYRQQPGQSLTLIATANQGSEATYESGFVIDKFPISRPNLTFSTLTVSNMSPEDSSIYLCSVVEKLFFGSGTQLSVL.

Concerning this clonotype itself: This may arise from a read error, as a much more abundant clone is one base away. Here the CDR3 omits its conserved ending phenylalanine or tryptophan, so a read error is the likely source. The chain links TRBV29-1 to TRBJ1-4; 8 nucleotides match TRBD1. This CDR3 has 13 amino acids. Germline loops: CDR1 SQVTM, CDR2 ANQGSEA. Trimming removed 6 bases from V and 8 bases from J; junction bases left unmatched: 8. CDR3 loop: CSVRGQVAEKLFL. In nucleotides, the CDR3 is TGCAGCGTGCGGGGACAGGTAGCCGAAAAACTGTTTCTT.

V gene TRBV9 combines with J gene TRBJ2-1, with D possibly matching TRBD2 (6 bases). Germline CDR1 and CDR2: SGDLS and YYNGEE. CDR3 length: 15 residues. Trimming stripped 0 bases from V and 4 bases from J, with 11 bases between. The CDR3 region is CASSVAFGGYNEQFF. The CDR3 DNA sequence: TGTGCCAGCAGCGTAGCTTTTGGAGGGTACAATGAGCAGTTCTTC.

The CDR3 region has the DNA TGTGCCAGCAGTTTCGGAGGACAGAGCAATCAGCCCCAGCATTTT. Protein product: CASSFGGQSNQPQHF. The chain recombines TRBV12-3 or TRBV12-4 with TRBJ1-5, with D possibly matching TRBD1 (6 bases). Trimming took off 3 bases at V and 1 base at J, with 10 bases between the two ends. The CDR3 runs 15 residues.

This chain connects TRBV6-5 to TRBJ2-7; possibly TRBD1 for D (6 bases). V was shortened by 3 bases and J by 3 bases, with 12 bases between the two germline ends. Germline CDR1 MNHEY, CDR2 SVGAGI. This CDR3 spans 14 amino acids. The CDR3 DNA reads TGTGCCAGCAGTTATTCGGCAGGGGTCTACGAGCAGTACTTC. This encodes CASSYSAGVYEQYF.

This clonotype has just one count. The J gene is TRBJ2-1, the V gene TRBV7-9; 13 nucleotides match TRBD2. This CDR3 is built from 20 residues. Germline assignment: CDR1 SEHNR and CDR2 FQNEAQ (reference sequence). V shed 4 bases, J shed 2 bases, and the junction held 14 bases outside the gene matches. The CDR3 DNA follows: TGTGCCAGCAGCTCTACTTCCGGGACTAGCGGGACGGCCGCCTACAATGAGCAGTTCTTC. Translated: CASSSTSGTSGTAAYNEQFF. Supplemented by reference TRBV7-9 and TRBJ2-1, the full variable domain reads DTGVSQNPRHKITKRGQNVTFRCDPISEHNRLYWYRQTLGQGPEFLTYFQNEAQLEKSRLLSDRFSAERPKGSFSTLEIQRTEQGDSAMYLCASSSTSGTSGTAAYNEQFFGPGTRLTVL.

As for this clonotype: Being one base from a much bigger clone, this may be a read error. V is TRBV10-3 and J is TRBJ2-5; 10 positions agree with TRBD2. The CDR3 has 16 residues. V lost 2 bases, J lost 5 bases, and 8 bases stayed unmatched. The germline V gene encodes CDR1 ENHRY and CDR2 SYGVKD. The DNA for the CDR3 is TGTGCCATCAGTGAGGCTAGCGGGAGACGTAGGGAGACCCAGTACTTC. Translating gives CAISEASGRRRETQYF.

A remark on this clonotype: Being one base from a much bigger clone, this may be a read error. V gene TRBV6-1 combines with J gene TRBJ2-2; tentatively, D is TRBD1 (6 bases). Germline V gene lookup returns CDR1 MNHNS and CDR2 SASEGT. There are 14 residues in the CDR3. In DNA, the CDR3 is TGTGCCAGCAGTGGGGGGCCCGACACCGGGGACCTGTTTTTT. This codes for CASSGGPDTGDLFF.

This clonotype was seen repeatedly, ten times or more. The chain carries TRBV20-1 and TRBJ2-1; D gene unclear. There are 11 residues in the CDR3. The V gene lost 3 bases and the J gene lost 5 bases, with 5 bases spanning the gap. In germline, CDR1 is DFQATT, CDR2 SNEGSKA (reference sequence). CDR3 in DNA: TGCAGTGCTAGGTGGAACAATGAGCAGTTCTTC. Translating gives CSARWNNEQFF.

The gene calls are TRBV28 and TRBJ2-7; 10 bases fit TRBD1. Trimming removed 6 bases from V and 1 base from J; junction bases left unmatched: 0. Germline values: CDR1 MDHEN, CDR2 SYDVKM. There are 13 residues in the CDR3. CDR3: CASRGQGSYEQYF. The CDR3 DNA reads as TGTGCCAGCAGGGGACAGGGGTCCTACGAGCAGTACTTC.

This clonotype was observed at least ten times. CDR3 amino acids: CASSLSGGSLTDTQYF. The CDR3 coding sequence is TGTGCCAGCAGTTTATCCGGGGGGAGCTTAACAGATACGCAGTATTTT. This chain links TRBV27 with TRBJ2-3, with 7 bases that match TRBD2. Germline V gives CDR1 MNHEY, CDR2 SMNVEV (reference sequence). The CDR3 has 16 amino acids. With 0 bases clipped from V and 3 bases from J, the junction kept 6 bases outside the gene matches.

This clonotype was detected many times. This chain joins TRBV12-3 or TRBV12-4 and TRBJ2-1; D is tentatively TRBD1 or TRBD2 (6 bases each). V was shortened by 6 bases and J by 2 bases, with 11 bases between the two germline ends. The CDR3 covers 14 residues. The CDR3 sequence is CASSRGQPYNEQFF. CDR3 coding DNA: TGTGCCAGCAGCCGGGGGCAGCCCTACAATGAGCAGTTCTTC.

Regarding this clonotype: It is likely a read error: a sequence one base away is far more abundant. The rearrangement links TRBV6-1 to TRBJ2-5; D ambiguous. The end of the DNA fits TRBJ2-1 better, so the J call may be wrong. The V gene's germline CDR1 is MNHNS and CDR2 SASEGT. This CDR3 region has 17 residues. The CDR3: CASSSRPGPISYNEQFF. CDR3 in DNA: TGTGCCAGCAGCTCACGCCCCGGGCCAATCTCCTACAATGAGCAGTTCTTC.

This clonotype was seen at least ten times. The chain combines TRBV20-1 with TRBJ1-1, with D uncertain. V lost 0 bases to trimming and J lost 1 base, with 12 bases between them. The CDR3 runs 15 residues. Germline lookup yields CDR1 DFQATT and CDR2 SNEGSKA (reference sequence). CDR3 sequence (DNA): TGCAGTGCTAGAGATCGGGTGAGCGCGAACACTGAAGCTTTCTTT. It specifies CSARDRVSANTEAFF.

The sample holds many counts of this clonotype. This chain links TRBV5-1 with TRBJ1-1, with 9 bases aligning to TRBD1. The CDR3 has 15 amino acids. V gave up 3 bases and J gave up 7 bases; unmatched junction bases: 10. Looked up from germline, CDR1 is SGHRS and CDR2 is YFSETQ. CDR3 bases: TGCGCCAGCAGCTCTACTGACAGGGGGAAGTTTGAAGCTTTCTTT. The encoded protein is CASSSTDRGKFEAFF.